This T cell receptor (beta chain) was documented in a study of OX40 agonist ivuxolimab in advanced cancers. Study-level background: Every 2 weeks, ivuxolimab was infused into the patients intravenously at between 0.01 and 10 mg/kg. Study results and caveats: CD8+ T cells averaged more expanded clones than CD4+.

Notes on this clone: The antigen is unknown.

TCRdb's table, derived via immunoSEQ multiplex PCR, lists solely in-frame clones and lacks some. The sample contains 58,000 or so clones, approximately 92% of which appear only once. This CDR3 spans 15 amino acids. Trimming cost V 5 bases and J 7 bases; bases outside gene matches: 5. From germline, CDR1 is PRHDT and CDR2 FYEKMQ (reference sequence). The V call is TRBV13, the J call TRBJ2-1, with TRBD2 matching over 13 bases. The sequence derives from an adult with an advanced solid tumor such as melanoma, head and neck, liver or kidney cancer. The sample consisted of CD4+ or CD8+ T cells sorted from blood, taken in a trial of the OX40 agonist ivuxolimab. The DNA for the CDR3 is TGTGCCAGCAGCCTAACTAGCGGGGGGGCAAATGAGCAGTTCTTC. Encoded protein: CASSLTSGGANEQFF. The full variable domain, rest sourced from reference TRBV13 and TRBJ2-1, is AAGVIQSPRHLIKEKRETATLKCYPIPRHDTVYWYQQGPGQDPQFLISFYEKMQSDKGSIPDRFSAQQFSDYHSELNMSSLELGDSALYFCASSLTSGGANEQFFGPGTRLTVL.